These 17 T cell receptor beta chains share one sample of origin, sequenced in a study of blood T cell repertoires in COVID-19. TCRdb's table, derived via immunoSEQ multiplex PCR, lists solely in-frame clones and lacks some. This sample carries some 70,000 clones, about 86% of them seen once, and the ten largest clones take roughly 7%. Sequencing was carried out using peripheral blood. The receptors originated from a man in his fifties or sixties with active COVID-19.

The rearrangement uses TRBV7-9 and TRBJ1-2; 11 bases align to TRBD1. J was trimmed by 5 bases and V by 7 bases; bases with no gene match: 9. This CDR3 is built from 15 residues. The germline gives CDR1 SEHNR, CDR2 FQNEAQ (reference sequence). The CDR3 DNA is TGTGCCAGCATTCATGACGGACAGGGGGCTTATGGCTACACCTTC. Amino acids: CASIHDGQGAYGYTF.

The chain recombines TRBV20-1 with TRBJ1-1; perhaps TRBD1 as D (5 bases). Trimming removed 3 bases at V and 2 bases at J, with 16 bases between. Germline CDR1 and CDR2: DFQATT and SNEGSKA (reference sequence). This CDR3 region has 15 residues. CDR3 bases: TGCAGTGCTAGTAGGGACTCAGGGTTCAACACTGAAGCTTTCTTT. Its translation: CSASRDSGFNTEAFF.

The rearrangement joins TRBV25-1 to TRBJ1-1; tentative D call: TRBD1 (5 bases). Germline CDR1 MGHDK, CDR2 SYGVNS. This CDR3 is built from 14 residues. Trimming cost V 8 bases and J 0 bases, with 13 bases left between them. The chain's CDR3 is CASSGRQVNTEAFF. The DNA of the CDR3 is TGTGCCAGCTCAGGGAGGCAGGTGAACACTGAAGCTTTCTTT.

The J gene is TRBJ1-5, the V gene TRBV7-9, with D possibly TRBD1 on 5 matching bases. Germline CDR1 reads SEHNR; CDR2 reads FQNEAQ (reference sequence). Trimming took 3 bases from V and 2 from J, leaving 11 bases between them. This CDR3 has 15 residues. The CDR3 here is CASSFSGGGNQPQHF. As DNA, the CDR3 is TGTGCCAGCAGCTTTTCGGGGGGTGGCAATCAGCCCCAGCATTTT.

The chain uses TRBV30 and TRBJ2-4; the D is unclear. The CDR3 runs 15 residues. Germline V gene sequence: CDR1 GTSNPN, CDR2 SVGIG (reference sequence). Trimming took 4 bases from V and 1 from J, leaving 14 bases between them. The CDR3 reads CAWTRRGLAKNIQYF. CDR3 sequence (DNA): TGTGCCTGGACCCGCCGTGGGCTGGCCAAAAACATTCAGTACTTC.

This rearrangement joins TRBV19 to TRBJ2-2, with a weak D call TRBD2 (5 bases). Looked up from germline, CDR1 is LNHDA and CDR2 is SQIVND (reference sequence). CDR3 length: 16 amino acids. V lost 7 bases and J lost 3, with 18 bases in between. The DNA of the CDR3 is TGTGCCAGTACCGAGGGATCGGTTCGGGACACCGGGGAGCTGTTTTTT. This codes for CASTEGSVRDTGELFF.

This clone turned up a few times. Written as DNA, the CDR3 is TGCACCAGCAGCCACCCCCGGTTTGGCGAGCAGTACGTC. Protein sequence: CTSSHPRFGEQYV. The chain has TRBV1 and TRBJ2-7; TRBD2, the table's D call, lacks a check against the DNA. TRBV1 is shown as a pseudogene. This CDR3 comprises 13 residues.

This sequence joins TRBV2 and TRBJ1-1, with D possibly being TRBD1 (5 bases). This CDR3 spans 13 amino acids. Germline loops: CDR1 SNHLY, CDR2 FYNNEI. V shed 7 bases and J shed 7 bases, with 16 bases lying between them. The CDR3 sequence: CASKEGAPGEAFF. The CDR3 coding sequence is TGTGCCAGCAAGGAAGGGGCCCCAGGTGAAGCTTTCTTT.

The V gene is TRBV25-1, the J gene TRBJ1-3; a weak D match, TRBD1 (5 bases). Per the germline V gene, CDR1 is MGHDK and CDR2 is SYGVNS. Trimming removed 5 bases from V and 4 bases from J, with 18 bases in between. This CDR3 comprises 16 residues. This CDR3 reads CASSFTPQGIGNTIYF. CDR3 bases: TGTGCCAGCAGTTTTACCCCCCAGGGAATAGGAAACACCATATATTTT. The entire variable domain, with the rest obtained from reference TRBV25-1 and TRBJ1-3, is as follows: EADIYQTPRYLVIGTGKKITLECSQTMGHDKMYWYQQDPGMELHLIHYSYGVNSTEKGDLSSESTVSRIRTEHFPLTLESARPSHTSQYLCASSFTPQGIGNTIYFGEGSWLTVV.

The chain carries TRBV6-5 and TRBJ2-7; 9 bases agree with TRBD1. Trimming removed 4 bases from V and 2 bases from J; junction bases left unmatched: 3. The CDR3 covers 14 residues. The germline V gene has CDR1 MNHEY and CDR2 SVGAGI. The CDR3: CASSSRQGAYEQYV. In DNA, the CDR3 is TGTGCCAGCAGTTCCCGACAGGGGGCCTACGAGCAGTACGTC.

The V and J genes are TRBV4-1 and TRBJ2-1, with TRBD1 identical over 7 bases. CDR1 is MGHRA and CDR2 is YSYEKL in the germline V gene. The CDR3 is 15 amino acids. Germline trimming cut 0 bases from V and 6 bases from J; bases unmatched to any gene: 5. The CDR3 loop reads CASSQESRGRNEQFF. In nucleotides, the CDR3 is TGCGCCAGCAGCCAAGAATCAAGGGGGCGCAATGAGCAGTTCTTC.

The V and J genes are TRBV5-1 and TRBJ1-2; 7 nucleotides line up with TRBD1. J was trimmed by 4 bases and V by 4 bases; bases with no gene match: 4. The CDR3 extends over 13 amino acids. CDR1 and CDR2 from the germline V gene are SGHRS and YFSETQ. CDR3 coding DNA: TGCGCCAGCAGCCAGGGACAGAGCTATGGCTACACCTTC. Its protein is CASSQGQSYGYTF.

The chain carries TRBV19 and TRBJ2-1; 9 bases line up with TRBD2. CDR3 length: 14 amino acids. J lost 9 bases, V lost 5 bases, and 8 bases had no gene match. Germline V gene lookup returns CDR1 LNHDA and CDR2 SQIVND (reference sequence). The CDR3 loop reads CASSPWTSAGEQFF. CDR3 sequence (DNA): TGTGCCAGTAGTCCTTGGACTAGCGCCGGTGAGCAGTTCTTC.

The chain is built from TRBV5-1 and TRBJ2-1, with 7 bases aligning to TRBD1. The germline CDR1 and CDR2 sequences are SGHRS and YFSETQ. The CDR3 covers 14 residues. V shed 4 bases, J shed 2 bases, and the junction held 3 bases outside the gene matches. Written as DNA, the CDR3 is TGCGCCAGCAGCGAGGGGGCGACCTACAATGAGCAGTTCTTC. It yields the protein CASSEGATYNEQFF.

This chain uses TRBV5-1 with TRBJ2-1, with 8 bases aligning to TRBD2. Looked up from germline, CDR1 is SGHRS and CDR2 is YFSETQ. The CDR3 has 19 amino acids. Trimming at V came to 4 bases and at J to 0 bases, leaving 15 bases not matched to a gene. The CDR3 region is CASSPRGGGPFSSYNEQFF. In nucleotides, the CDR3 is TGCGCCAGCAGCCCCAGGGGCGGGGGGCCCTTTAGCTCCTACAATGAGCAGTTCTTC.

The V gene is TRBV19, the J gene TRBJ2-1; weak D call: TRBD2 (6 bases). Trimming left V 6 bases short and J 11 bases short, with 11 bases between. Germline V gene sequence: CDR1 LNHDA, CDR2 SQIVND (reference sequence). The CDR3 runs to 11 residues. The CDR3 bases are TGTGCCAGTAGCCTCCGGGAGAAGCAGTTCTTC. Translating it yields CASSLREKQFF.

The chain is built from TRBV12-3 or TRBV12-4 and TRBJ1-4; D may be TRBD1 (5 bases). V lost 8 bases and J lost 5, with 12 bases in between. CDR3 size: 13 residues. The CDR3 region has the DNA TGTGCCAGCTCGACCAGGGTGAATGAAAAACTGTTTTTT. Translating gives CASSTRVNEKLFF.